The 2 T cell receptor beta chains in this list originate from one sample, sequenced in a study of CD8 T cells in Susac syndrome. When the RNA was reverse transcribed, random hexamers were used with an input of roughly 0.45 to 1 ug. TCRdb re-analysed the immunoSEQ multiplex PCR reads in MiXCR, keeping a single row per CDR3 protein. The repertoire has tens of thousands of distinct CDR3 sequences, roughly 94% of them found once; the top ten carry about 0.26%. Sequencing was done on a sample of CD8+ T cells from PBMCs. The receptor source for this set is a human donor in good health.

The J gene is TRBJ2-7, the V gene TRBV20-1; TRBD2 is a possible D gene (5 bases). Per germline, CDR1 DFQATT and CDR2 SNEGSKA (reference sequence). With 6 bases removed from V and 0 bases from J, the gap between germline ends came to 18 bases. This CDR3 has 15 amino acids. Here the CDR3 DNA reads TGCAGTGCAAAGAGGGTAGGGCTGACCTCCTACGAGCAGTACTTC. It encodes CSAKRVGLTSYEQYF.

The V and J genes are TRBV3-1 and TRBJ2-7; D perhaps matches TRBD1 (6 bases). Trimming removed 2 bases at V and 2 bases at J, with 10 bases between. The CDR3 extends over 14 amino acids. Germline assignment: CDR1 LGHDT and CDR2 YNNKEL (reference sequence). Written as DNA, the CDR3 is TGTGCCAGCAGCCAATGGGGGCCCCCCTACGAGCAGTACTTC. Translated, it gives CASSQWGPPYEQYF.